The clone carrying this T cell receptor (beta chain) was seen a handful of times. Its antigen is currently unknown. TCRdb re-called the reads with MiXCR, one entry per CDR3 protein. This table has fewer than 900,000 distinct CDR3 sequences, almost 30% appearing once. The sample belongs to a study of T cell repertoires in cytomegalovirus infection. V was shortened by 7 bases and J by 8 bases, with 14 bases between the two germline ends. The CDR3 spans 12 residues. Study results and caveats: CMV-specific TCR beta clonotypes restricted by HLA-C dominated the ex vivo response.

The genes are TRBV12-3 or TRBV12-4 and TRBJ1-2, with D possibly TRBD1 on 5 matching bases. This TCR derives from a human donor in good health (CMV status not recorded). Some clones in this sample may be carry-over from other donors' samples. The material was cultured CD8+ T cells from PBMCs, obtained from culture after CMV antigen stimulation. The CDR3 spells CASIVGGLGYTF. The CDR3 DNA reads as TGTGCCAGCATCGTGGGGGGTTTGGGCTACACCTTC.